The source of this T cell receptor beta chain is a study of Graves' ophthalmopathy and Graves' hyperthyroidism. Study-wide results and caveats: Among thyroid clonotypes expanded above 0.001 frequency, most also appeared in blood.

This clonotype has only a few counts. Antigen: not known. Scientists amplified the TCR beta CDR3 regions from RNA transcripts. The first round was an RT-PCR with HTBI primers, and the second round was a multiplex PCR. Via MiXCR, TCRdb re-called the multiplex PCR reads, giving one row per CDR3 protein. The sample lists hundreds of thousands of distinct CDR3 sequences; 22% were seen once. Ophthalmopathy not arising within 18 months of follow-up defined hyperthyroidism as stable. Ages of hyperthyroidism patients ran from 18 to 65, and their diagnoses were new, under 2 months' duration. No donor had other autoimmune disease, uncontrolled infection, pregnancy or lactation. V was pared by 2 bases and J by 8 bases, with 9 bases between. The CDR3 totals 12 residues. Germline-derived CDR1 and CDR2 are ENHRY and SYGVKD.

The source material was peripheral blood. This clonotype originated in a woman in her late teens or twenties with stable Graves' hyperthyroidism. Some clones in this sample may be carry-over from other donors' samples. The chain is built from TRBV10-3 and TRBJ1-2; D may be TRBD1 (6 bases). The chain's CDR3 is CAISEGRGGYTF. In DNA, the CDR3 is TGTGCCATCAGTGAGGGCAGGGGCGGCTACACCTTC.